This T cell receptor (beta chain) was sequenced in a study of blood T cells in healthy people across ages. Study results and caveats: It was held that diversity estimates obtained from one million T cells represented underestimates.

The V and J ends lost 0 bases and 7 bases respectively, with 7 bases between them. Germline V gene lookup returns CDR1 MNHEY and CDR2 SVGAGI. CDR3 size: 13 residues. This clonotype was counted only a few times. The antigen is undetermined. Using a J-beta primer mix together with a sample-barcoded 5' primer, a second PCR was run for about 7 to 12 cycles. TCRdb reprocessed the 5' RACE reads with MiXCR, giving one entry per CDR3 protein. The data hold about 640,000 distinct CDR3 sequences, with 58% observed a single time. Sequencing was done on a sample of blood. The chain uses TRBV6-5 and TRBJ1-5; D remains ambiguous. This clonotype was obtained from a man in his 60s in good health. In DNA form, the CDR3 reads TGTGCCAGCAGTTACTCGTTGGACCAGCCCCAGCATTTT. This gives the protein CASSYSLDQPQHF.